This paragraph covers one T cell receptor beta chain sequence. Germline trimming cut 6 bases from V and 2 bases from J; bases unmatched to any gene: 13. Germline values: CDR1 LGHNA, CDR2 YSLEER. This CDR3 has 18 amino acids. This sample was taken from a study of blood T cell repertoires in COVID-19. Study context: Some COVID-19 samples were acute and others convalescent; all came from the United States, Italy and Spain. T cells, B-cell-depleted T cells, or PBMCs supplied cDNA or gDNA.

Authors' data handling: Reference gene primer amplification in the assay estimated nucleated cell counts. This table comes from immunoSEQ multiplex PCR, and its TCRdb copy is limited to in-frame clones, with some not included. For V, J and clone size, that table is used; D and trimming come from the DNA. This table holds more than 150,000 clones, less than 90% found once. Sequenced: peripheral blood. The sequence came from an older woman with acute or convalescent COVID-19. The rearrangement joins TRBV4-3 to TRBJ2-3; TRBD2 aligns across 11 bases. Here the CDR3 reads CASRLTSGRGNPTDTQYF. The CDR3 region has the DNA TGCGCCAGCAGACTAACTAGCGGGAGAGGAAACCCCACAGATACGCAGTATTTT.